The 29 T cell receptor beta chains in this list originate from one sample, sequenced in a study of Tregs in tolerant kidney transplant recipients. The protocol was immunoSEQ multiplex PCR, while the TCRdb copy is restricted to in-frame clones and leaves out a portion. The sample records 20,000 to 25,000 clones, roughly 80% being singletons. The nonmyeloablative bone marrow transplants came from related graft donors, with transient mixed chimerism. Sequences were derived from CD8+ T cells from blood (PBMCs), sampled 6 months after the transplant. The origin of the receptors is a human patient who received a combined kidney and bone marrow transplant. Some T cells may have come from the graft donor.

This chain joins TRBV6-5 and TRBJ2-7; D possibly corresponds to TRBD1 (6 bases). This CDR3 is 15 amino acids long. Looked up from germline, CDR1 is MNHEY and CDR2 is SVGAGI. V lost 2 bases and J lost 2, with 13 bases in between. The CDR3 sequence is CASSYRAGAAYEQYF. The CDR3 DNA is TGTGCCAGCAGTTACAGGGCAGGGGCAGCCTACGAGCAGTACTTC.

The chain combines TRBV7-9 with TRBJ1-6; D remains ambiguous. The V end lost 5 bases, the J end lost 10 bases, and 9 bases lay between the germline ends. Germline assignment: CDR1 SEHNR and CDR2 FQNEAQ (reference sequence). There are 12 residues in the CDR3. Written as DNA, the CDR3 is TGTGCCAGCAGCCCAGACGGGTCACCCCTCCACTTT. Its translation: CASSPDGSPLHF.

This clone turned up a few times. The V call is TRBV5-4, the J call TRBJ2-7; 10 nucleotides line up with TRBD1. Germline V gives CDR1 SGHNT, CDR2 YYREEE (reference sequence). The junction had 8 bases not matched to a gene; V was cut back by 3 bases and J by 5 bases. The CDR3 contains 15 residues. CDR3 loop: CASSWSGTGVDEQYF. The DNA of the CDR3 is TGTGCCAGCAGCTGGTCCGGGACAGGGGTCGACGAGCAGTACTTC.

The J gene is TRBJ2-7, the V gene TRBV4-3; 10 bases match TRBD1. Germline lookup yields CDR1 LGHNA and CDR2 YSLEER. This CDR3 is built from 22 residues. Losses at the gene ends were 2 bases for V and 5 bases for J; bases not matched to a gene: 27. The CDR3 bases are TGCGCCAGCAGCCAAACCATTCCCGGGACAGGGGATTTATGGCTAGCGGGTAACGAGCAGTACTTC. Amino acid sequence: CASSQTIPGTGDLWLAGNEQYF.

Concerning this clone: The junction and the germline gene differ at one end; a read error may be behind it. This rearrangement joins TRBV15 to TRBJ2-3, with 10 bases matching TRBD1. Germline loops: CDR1 LNHNV, CDR2 YYDKDF (reference sequence). CDR3 length: 20 amino acids. The CDR3 loop reads CATSSYGQGGRPPSKDTQYF. CDR3 sequence (DNA): TGTGCCACCAGCAGTTATGGACAGGGGGGACGACCTCCTAGCAAAGATACGCAGTATTTT.

The chain recombines TRBV13 with TRBJ2-2; 13 nucleotides match TRBD2. Germline CDR1 is PRHDT and CDR2 is FYEKMQ (reference sequence). The J segment lost 5 bases and the V segment lost 4 bases, leaving 4 bases of the junction unmatched. The CDR3 has 16 amino acids. The CDR3 spells CASSSPGLAGTGELFF. Here the CDR3 DNA reads TGTGCCAGCAGCTCTCCGGGACTAGCGGGAACCGGGGAGCTGTTTTTT.

This clone has only one observation. V usage is TRBV7-9 and J usage is TRBJ2-1; D possibly corresponds to TRBD2 (5 bases). Trimming removed 5 bases from V and 8 bases from J, with 22 bases in between. Germline lookup yields CDR1 SEHNR and CDR2 FQNEAQ (reference sequence). The CDR3 runs to 16 residues. This chain's CDR3 is CASSPRHWRLFYEQFF. DNA of the CDR3: TGTGCCAGCAGCCCCCGGCATTGGAGGCTTTTCTATGAGCAGTTCTTC.

There are a few counts of this clone. The chain combines TRBV9 with TRBJ2-5, with 11 bases matching TRBD2. CDR1 and CDR2 from the germline V gene are SGDLS and YYNGEE. V gave up 4 bases and J gave up 0 bases; unmatched junction bases: 5. This CDR3 comprises 16 residues. The CDR3 loop reads CASSPRTSGYQETQYF. The CDR3 DNA reads TGTGCCAGCAGCCCCCGGACTAGCGGGTACCAAGAGACCCAGTACTTC. Full variable domain (remainder filled in from reference TRBV9 and TRBJ2-5): DSGVTQTPKHLITATGQRVTLRCSPRSGDLSVYWYQQSLDQGLQFLIQYYNGEERAKGNILERFSAQQFPDLHSELNLSSLELGDSALYFCASSPRTSGYQETQYFGPGTRLLVL.

There are a few counts of this clone. The chain couples TRBV9 to TRBJ1-4, with D possibly matching TRBD1 (5 bases). CDR3 length: 14 amino acids. V was cut by 4 bases and J by 5 bases, with 12 bases left in between. Looked up from germline, CDR1 is SGDLS and CDR2 is YYNGEE. This CDR3 is CASSPGDGNEKLFF. The CDR3 DNA reads as TGTGCCAGCAGCCCGGGGGACGGAAATGAAAAACTGTTTTTT.

The gene calls are TRBV27 and TRBJ2-7; tentative D call: TRBD1 (5 bases). In germline, CDR1 is MNHEY, CDR2 SMNVEV (reference sequence). CDR3 length equals 14 residues. Trimming cost V 4 bases and J 5 bases, with 15 bases left between them. The CDR3 here is CASSSINRFHEQYF. The CDR3, as DNA: TGTGCCAGCAGTTCCATAAACAGGTTCCACGAGCAGTACTTC.

This chain joins TRBV4-3 and TRBJ1-1; D possibly corresponds to TRBD1 (5 bases). Germline V gene sequence: CDR1 LGHNA, CDR2 YSLEER. The ends were cut back, 0 bases at V and 0 bases at J, with 8 bases in the middle. The CDR3 consists of 15 residues. CDR3 sequence reads: CASSQDRGMNTEAFF. In DNA form, the CDR3 reads TGCGCCAGCAGCCAAGATAGGGGAATGAACACTGAAGCTTTCTTT.

The chain has TRBV7-3 and TRBJ2-3; TRBD2 matches 8 bases. The trim removed 5 bases at V and 6 bases at J, leaving 7 bases unmatched. This CDR3 has 14 residues. Germline CDR1 SGHTA, CDR2 FQGTGA. This CDR3 is CASSPAGGADTQYF. The CDR3 region has the DNA TGTGCCAGCAGCCCGGCGGGGGGTGCTGATACGCAGTATTTT.

This chain joins TRBV4-1 and TRBJ1-1, with 8 nucleotides matching TRBD1. Germline CDR1 and CDR2: MGHRA and YSYEKL. The CDR3 contains 16 residues. The V and J ends lost 3 bases and 3 bases, in that order; junction bases with no gene match: 9. The CDR3 DNA reads TGCGCCAGCAGCCAGGGCACAGGGGGTTCGGACACTGAAGCTTTCTTT. Residues: CASSQGTGGSDTEAFF.

The chain combines TRBV30 with TRBJ2-7; 10 nucleotides line up with TRBD1. Trimming cost V 1 base and J 6 bases; bases outside gene matches: 6. The CDR3 loop spans 14 amino acids. Germline loops: CDR1 GTSNPN, CDR2 SVGIG (reference sequence). The CDR3 DNA sequence: TGTGCCTGGAGTGACAGGGGACAGGGGCTCGAGCAGTACTTC. It is translated as CAWSDRGQGLEQYF.

This clone was counted a few times. The chain couples TRBV6-4 to TRBJ1-6, with D unclear. Germline CDR1 is MRHNA and CDR2 is SNTAGT. The CDR3 consists of 13 residues. V lost 5 bases and J 7 bases, leaving 9 bases between the germline ends. CDR3 nucleotide sequence: TGTGCCAGCAGTTCCGGGGAGAATTCACCCCTCCACTTT. Its translation is CASSSGENSPLHF.

The rearrangement joins TRBV19 to TRBJ1-1; D perhaps matches TRBD1 (5 bases). CDR1 LNHDA and CDR2 SQIVND come from the germline V gene (reference sequence). The V end was cut by 3 bases, the J end by 5 bases, with 16 bases between. The CDR3 contains 15 residues. This CDR3 reads CASSIFGGGGTEAFF. Written as DNA, the CDR3 is TGTGCCAGTAGTATCTTTGGGGGGGGTGGTACTGAAGCTTTCTTT.

In DNA, the CDR3 is TGTGCCAGCAGCCCCAGCGCCGGACAGGGTGCAGATACGCAGTATTTT. Translating gives CASSPSAGQGADTQYF. This chain joins TRBV4-2 and TRBJ2-3; 8 nucleotides agree with TRBD1. This CDR3 has 16 amino acids. Germline V gene data show CDR1 as LGHNA and CDR2 as YNFKEQ. V shed 4 bases, J shed 4 bases, and the junction held 10 bases outside the gene matches.

CDR3 sequence: CASTAGEGAGELFF. CDR3 nucleotide sequence: TGTGCCAGCACCGCGGGGGAGGGGGCCGGGGAGCTGTTTTTT. V and J are TRBV5-6 and TRBJ2-2; a weak D match, TRBD2 (7 bases). This CDR3 comprises 14 residues. CDR1 is SGHDT and CDR2 is YYEEEE in the germline V gene. V was trimmed by 6 bases and J by 6 bases, leaving 15 bases between them.

V gene TRBV5-1 combines with J gene TRBJ2-1; 7 nucleotides agree with TRBD2. The trim removed 4 bases at V and 3 bases at J, leaving 10 bases unmatched. CDR3 length equals 16 residues. Germline values: CDR1 SGHRS, CDR2 YFSETQ. The CDR3 bases are TGCGCCAGCAGCGCCTCCGGGACTAAGGACTACAATGAGCAGTTCTTC. It yields the protein CASSASGTKDYNEQFF.

V usage is TRBV7-9 and J usage is TRBJ2-5; 10 bases are a match to TRBD2. This CDR3 is 15 amino acids long. Unmatched junction bases numbered 9, after V lost 6 bases and J lost 5 bases. In germline, CDR1 is SEHNR, CDR2 FQNEAQ (reference sequence). The CDR3 DNA is TGTGCCAGCAGGAAGAGCGGGAGGGCTGGGGAGACCCAGTACTTC. Translating gives CASRKSGRAGETQYF. The complete variable domain, with remaining parts taken from reference TRBV7-9 and TRBJ2-5, reads DTGVSQNPRHKITKRGQNVTFRCDPISEHNRLYWYRQTLGQGPEFLTYFQNEAQLEKSRLLSDRFSAERPKGSFSTLEIQRTEQGDSAMYLCASRKSGRAGETQYFGPGTRLLVL.

This clone came up a few times. The J gene is TRBJ1-5, the V gene TRBV27, with D uncertain. CDR3 length: 16 amino acids. V was trimmed by 3 bases and J by 3 bases, leaving 15 bases between them. The germline CDR1 and CDR2 sequences are MNHEY and SMNVEV (reference sequence). CDR3 protein: CASSLYSRGTNQPQHF. CDR3 sequence (DNA): TGTGCCAGCAGTTTGTATTCGCGGGGTACCAATCAGCCCCAGCATTTT.

This clone appeared a few times. The chain joins TRBV4-3 to TRBJ2-7; no clear D. The V end was cut by 4 bases, the J end by 0 bases, with 7 bases between. Looked up from germline, CDR1 is LGHNA and CDR2 is YSLEER. The CDR3 consists of 13 residues. Written as DNA, the CDR3 is TGCGCCAGCAGCCCCAGTATCTCCTACGAGCAGTACTTC. Translation gives CASSPSISYEQYF.

The chain has TRBV7-2 and TRBJ1-4, with 7 nucleotides matching TRBD1. The CDR3 contains 12 residues. Germline assignment: CDR1 SGHTA and CDR2 FQGNSA. V trimming: 4 bases; J trimming: 13 bases; junction bases outside the gene matches: 6. This CDR3 reads CASSSTGVRLFF. In DNA form, the CDR3 reads TGTGCCAGCAGCTCCACAGGGGTTCGACTGTTTTTT.

The rearrangement uses TRBV7-7 and TRBJ2-7, with no clear D. V lost 4 bases to trimming and J lost 6 bases, with 13 bases between them. Looked up from germline, CDR1 is SSHAT and CDR2 is FNYEAQ (reference sequence). The CDR3 runs 13 residues. The CDR3 spells CASSSRLRAEQYF. Here the CDR3 DNA reads TGTGCCAGCAGCTCCAGACTCCGCGCCGAGCAGTACTTC.

The gene calls are TRBV5-6 and TRBJ1-4; tentative D call: TRBD1 (5 bases). Trimming pared 5 bases from V and 0 bases from J, leaving 8 bases between. CDR3 size: 14 residues. From germline, CDR1 is SGHDT and CDR2 YYEEEE. The CDR3 nucleotides read TGTGCCAGCAGGACGGGGGCAACTAATGAAAAACTGTTTTTT. This encodes CASRTGATNEKLFF.

This rearrangement joins TRBV7-9 to TRBJ2-7; TRBD2 might be the D (6 bases). V lost 4 bases to trimming and J lost 3 bases, with 16 bases between them. The CDR3 consists of 15 residues. Germline V gene lookup returns CDR1 SEHNR and CDR2 FQNEAQ (reference sequence). CDR3 protein: CASSSTGVMVYEQYF. The CDR3 nucleotides are TGTGCCAGCAGCTCTACGGGGGTAATGGTCTACGAGCAGTACTTC.

This chain connects TRBV23-1 to TRBJ2-4, with D possibly being TRBD1 (6 bases). TRBV23-1 qualifies as an ORF whose function is uncertain. Deletions cut 3 bases from V and 0 bases from J, with 12 bases between. This CDR3 spans 16 amino acids. As DNA, the CDR3 is TGCGCCAGCAGTCACCGGCGGACAGAAGCCAAAAACATTCAGTACTTC. This translates into CASSHRRTEAKNIQYF.

DNA for the CDR3: TGTGCCAGCAGCTCATGGACAGGGAGGTACAATGAGCAGTTCTTC. Protein sequence: CASSSWTGRYNEQFF. This chain connects TRBV7-9 to TRBJ2-1, with TRBD1 matching over 8 bases. The germline CDR1 and CDR2 sequences are SEHNR and FQNEAQ (reference sequence). Unmatched junction bases numbered 6, after V lost 4 bases and J lost 4 bases. The CDR3 is 15 amino acids. The whole variable domain, remainder taken from reference TRBV7-9 and TRBJ2-1, is DTGVSQNPRHKITKRGQNVTFRCDPISEHNRLYWYRQTLGQGPEFLTYFQNEAQLEKSRLLSDRFSAERPKGSFSTLEIQRTEQGDSAMYLCASSSWTGRYNEQFFGPGTRLTVL.

In this sample, this clone turned up once. The rearrangement uses TRBV12-5 and TRBJ2-5, with a tentative D call TRBD2 (7 bases). V was trimmed by 3 bases and J by 1 base, leaving 18 bases between them. This CDR3 region has 17 residues. Germline V gene lookup returns CDR1 LGHNT and CDR2 FRNRAP. The CDR3 reads CASGFGGRGGGQETQYF. The CDR3 DNA follows: TGTGCTAGTGGTTTTGGGGGGCGCGGCGGGGGCCAAGAGACCCAGTACTTC.